Following are 25 T cell receptor beta chains from one sample sequenced in a study of blood T cell repertoires in COVID-19. Generated by immunoSEQ multiplex PCR, the TCRdb table keeps only in-frame clones and is missing some. The sample yields roughly 230,000 clones, approximately 80% seen once. Material: peripheral blood. The receptors here all came from a woman in her forties or fifties with acute or convalescent COVID-19.

The chain is built from TRBV6-5 and TRBJ1-2, with TRBD1 identical over 9 bases. V trimming: 4 bases; J trimming: 6 bases; junction bases outside the gene matches: 6. Germline CDR1 MNHEY, CDR2 SVGAGI. This CDR3 spans 14 amino acids. This CDR3 reads CASSSPGTGHGYTF. In DNA, the CDR3 is TGTGCCAGCAGTTCTCCCGGGACAGGGCATGGCTACACCTTC.

The chain uses TRBV9 and TRBJ2-1, with a possible D match to TRBD1 (5 bases). In germline, CDR1 is SGDLS, CDR2 YYNGEE. The CDR3 contains 17 residues. The V end was cut by 0 bases, the J end by 1 base, with 14 bases between. This chain's CDR3 is CASSVAGRGLSYNEQFF. DNA of the CDR3: TGTGCCAGCAGCGTAGCTGGAAGGGGATTGTCCTACAATGAGCAGTTCTTC.

J is TRBJ2-7 and V is TRBV6-5; 7 bases fit TRBD2. CDR1 is MNHEY, CDR2 SVGAGI, per germline. V lost 0 bases, J lost 4 bases, and 6 bases stayed unmatched. The CDR3 runs to 15 residues. CDR3 sequence reads: CASSYSSGVQYEQYF. DNA of the CDR3: TGTGCCAGCAGTTACTCGAGCGGGGTCCAATACGAGCAGTACTTC.

The CDR3 sequence: CASSLRLAGGRDIQYF. The DNA of the CDR3 is TGTGCCAGCAGCTTAAGACTAGCGGGAGGAAGGGACATTCAGTACTTC. The chain joins TRBV11-1 to TRBJ2-4, with 13 bases identical to TRBD2. The CDR3 totals 16 residues. V dropped 2 bases and J dropped 8; count of bases not matched to a gene: 6. Germline V CDR1 and CDR2: SGHAT, FQDESV (reference sequence).

This sequence joins TRBV25-1 and TRBJ1-6; 7 bases map to TRBD1. Germline V gives CDR1 MGHDK, CDR2 SYGVNS. The CDR3 consists of 14 residues. Unmatched junction bases numbered 5, after V lost 7 bases and J lost 5 bases. For the CDR3, the DNA is TGTGCCAGCAACCTAGACAGGGATAATTCACCCCTCCACTTT. Its protein product is CASNLDRDNSPLHF.

V and J are TRBV2 and TRBJ1-1, with a possible D match to TRBD1 (6 bases). The CDR3 spans 14 residues. V was clipped by 4 bases and J by 0 bases, with 9 bases between them. CDR1 and CDR2 from the germline V gene are SNHLY and FYNNEI. The CDR3 sequence: CASSVDRMNTEAFF. For the CDR3, the DNA is TGTGCCAGCAGTGTGGACAGAATGAACACTGAAGCTTTCTTT.

The rearrangement joins TRBV27 to TRBJ1-6; D perhaps matches TRBD1 (5 bases). Germline V gene lookup returns CDR1 MNHEY and CDR2 SMNVEV (reference sequence). V lost 2 bases and J 9 bases, leaving 8 bases between the germline ends. This CDR3 is built from 13 residues. CDR3 coding DNA: TGTGCCAGCAGTTTAAGGGGAAGTTCACCCCTCCACTTT. It specifies CASSLRGSSPLHF.

CDR3 loop: CAGGRGVYYEQYF. CDR3 DNA sequence: TGTGCCGGAGGGCGTGGGGTTTACTACGAGCAGTACTTC. This chain joins TRBV5-8 and TRBJ2-7, with a weak D call TRBD2 (6 bases). The CDR3 extends over 13 amino acids. Germline lookup yields CDR1 SGHTS and CDR2 YDEGEE. V lost 10 bases and J lost 3, with 17 bases in between.

Of note for this clone: The junction differs from germline at one of its ends, possibly a read error. The rearrangement uses TRBV6-1 and TRBJ1-1; TRBD1 is a possible D gene (5 bases). Per the germline V gene, CDR1 is MNHNS and CDR2 is SASEGT. This CDR3 has 12 amino acids. CDR3 region: CASSELRGGSVF. In DNA, the CDR3 is TGTGCCAGCAGTGAATTGAGGGGAGGCAGCGTCTTT.

The chain employs TRBV28 and TRBJ2-7; 10 positions agree with TRBD1. J gave up 4 bases and V 8 bases, and 2 bases lay outside the gene matches. CDR1 and CDR2 from the germline V gene are MDHEN and SYDVKM. The length of the CDR3 is 12 residues. The DNA for the CDR3 is TGTGCCAGCGACAGGGGGCAATACGAGCAGTACTTC. Translating it yields CASDRGQYEQYF.

This chain uses TRBV28 with TRBJ1-6, with 10 bases fitting TRBD1. CDR3 size: 15 residues. CDR1 and CDR2 from the germline V gene are MDHEN and SYDVKM. V lost 8 bases to trimming and J lost 10 bases; unmatched junction nucleotides: 11. The CDR3 DNA follows: TGTGCCAGCCGAAGATCGGGGACAGGGGTATCACCCCTCCACTTT. The encoded protein is CASRRSGTGVSPLHF.

The chain recombines TRBV9 with TRBJ2-1; D is possibly TRBD2 (6 bases). Looked up from germline, CDR1 is SGDLS and CDR2 is YYNGEE. CDR3 length: 14 residues. Trimming took 4 bases from V and 9 from J, leaving 17 bases between them. The CDR3 is CASSWRAGRVEQFF. In DNA form, the CDR3 reads TGTGCCAGCAGCTGGAGGGCGGGGCGTGTTGAGCAGTTCTTC.

The V and J genes are TRBV19 and TRBJ2-1; the match to TRBD2 covers 12 bases. The CDR3 is 15 residues long. Germline CDR1 and CDR2: LNHDA and SQIVND (reference sequence). V gave up 8 bases and J gave up 0 bases; unmatched junction bases: 2. This chain's CDR3 is CASQTSGSSYNEQFF. The CDR3 bases are TGTGCCAGTCAGACTAGCGGGAGCTCCTACAATGAGCAGTTCTTC.

This chain uses TRBV5-1 with TRBJ2-3, with 9 nucleotides matching TRBD2. Germline assignment: CDR1 SGHRS and CDR2 YFSETQ. The CDR3 has 15 residues. The V segment lost 4 bases and the J segment 1 base; nucleotides outside the gene matches: 4. CDR3: CASSAGGQRTDTQYF. The CDR3 region has the DNA TGCGCCAGCAGCGCGGGGGGGCAACGCACAGATACGCAGTATTTT.

The genes are TRBV5-1 and TRBJ2-2, with D possibly matching TRBD1 (6 bases). The CDR3 runs to 14 residues. V was trimmed by 1 base and J by 8 bases, leaving 12 bases between them. The germline gives CDR1 SGHRS, CDR2 YFSETQ. CDR3 in DNA: TGCGCCAGCAGCTTGACAGGGAATGGTGGGGAGCTGTTTTTT. Protein sequence: CASSLTGNGGELFF.

This clone was recorded only once. V is TRBV6-5 and J is TRBJ1-2, with D tentatively TRBD1 (5 bases). The V gene's germline CDR1 is MNHEY and CDR2 SVGAGI. The CDR3 totals 14 residues. Trimming left V 5 bases short and J 9 bases short, with 19 bases between. The CDR3 protein is CASSPPQSGLSYTF. The CDR3 DNA is TGTGCCAGCAGTCCACCCCAGTCAGGGCTTAGCTACACCTTC.

The chain uses TRBV19 and TRBJ2-7; 7 bases are a match to TRBD1. CDR1 and CDR2 (germline): LNHDA, SQIVND (reference sequence). The V gene end was trimmed by 5 bases and the J gene end by 4 bases; junction bases not matched to a gene: 14. The CDR3 is 16 amino acids. The CDR3 DNA follows: TGTGCCAGTAGTTCTAAAGTGGGCCTCAGGGGGTACGAGCAGTACTTC. This encodes CASSSKVGLRGYEQYF.

Written as DNA, the CDR3 is TGCAGCGTAATCCGGGGGGCTTTTGGGGAAAAACTGTTTTTT. Translated: CSVIRGAFGEKLFF. The gene calls are TRBV29-1 and TRBJ1-4; D possibly corresponds to TRBD1 (6 bases). Trimming removed 6 bases from V and 8 bases from J, with 19 bases in between. Germline V CDR1 and CDR2: SQVTM, ANQGSEA. The CDR3 is 14 residues long. The full variable domain, in which reference TRBV29-1 and TRBJ1-4 provide the parts outside the CDR3, is SAVISQKPSRDICQRGTSLTIQCQVDSQVTMMFWYRQQPGQSLTLIATANQGSEATYESGFVIDKFPISRPNLTFSTLTVSNMSPEDSSIYLCSVIRGAFGEKLFFGSGTQLSVL.

J is TRBJ2-7 and V is TRBV5-1; D is perhaps TRBD2 (5 bases). Trimming took off 0 bases at V and 0 bases at J, with 7 bases between the two ends. CDR1 SGHRS and CDR2 YFSETQ come from the germline V gene. CDR3 size: 14 residues. In nucleotides, the CDR3 is TGCGCCAGCAGCTTGGCGGGATACTCCTACGAGCAGTACTTC. This gives the protein CASSLAGYSYEQYF.

This clone was observed at least ten times. The gene calls are TRBV28 and TRBJ1-2; 8 nucleotides match TRBD1. Germline trimming cut 3 bases from V and 6 bases from J; bases unmatched to any gene: 3. Germline V gene lookup returns CDR1 MDHEN and CDR2 SYDVKM. The CDR3 has 13 amino acids. The CDR3 loop is CASSFAGGNGYTF. For the CDR3, the DNA is TGTGCCAGCAGTTTTGCAGGGGGCAATGGCTACACCTTC.

The rearrangement joins TRBV7-2 to TRBJ2-7, with TRBD1 as a possible D gene (6 bases). V was trimmed by 7 bases and J by 7 bases, leaving 20 bases between them. Germline CDR1 is SGHTA and CDR2 is FQGNSA. This CDR3 has 14 amino acids. The CDR3 nucleotides are TGTGCCAGCATGTCAGGGGCCTCATATGGGGAGCAGTACTTC. It is translated as CASMSGASYGEQYF.

This clone was observed once. J is TRBJ1-2 and V is TRBV28, with D perhaps matching TRBD1 (5 bases). V shed 3 bases and J shed 7 bases, with 30 bases lying between them. Germline V lookup: CDR1 MDHEN, CDR2 SYDVKM. The CDR3 has 19 residues. The chain's CDR3 is CASSFISFVGVGGESGYTF. The CDR3 DNA reads as TGTGCCAGCAGTTTTATTTCATTTGTGGGTGTGGGAGGGGAGTCTGGCTACACCTTC.

This chain joins TRBV2 and TRBJ1-2, with a possible D match to TRBD1 (6 bases). Germline CDR1 reads SNHLY; CDR2 reads FYNNEI. V gave up 6 bases and J gave up 5 bases, with 16 bases separating them. The CDR3 is 14 residues long. CDR3 residues: CASRGRDTIYGYTF. CDR3 sequence (DNA): TGTGCCAGCAGGGGACGGGACACCATATATGGCTACACCTTC.

The CDR3 loop reads CASSSAGQGWYEQYF. CDR3 nucleotide sequence: TGTGCCAGCAGTTCAGCAGGACAGGGTTGGTACGAGCAGTACTTC. The chain has TRBV28 and TRBJ2-7; 8 positions agree with TRBD1. In germline, CDR1 is MDHEN, CDR2 SYDVKM. V lost 4 bases to trimming and J lost 4 bases; unmatched junction nucleotides: 9. CDR3 length: 15 residues. The whole variable domain, remainder taken from reference TRBV28 and TRBJ2-7, is DVKVTQSSRYLVKRTGEKVFLECVQDMDHENMFWYRQDPGLGLRLIYFSYDVKMKEKGDIPEGYSVSREKKERFSLILESASTNQTSMYLCASSSAGQGWYEQYFGPGTRLTVT.

This chain joins TRBV2 and TRBJ1-2; 7 bases line up with TRBD1. The CDR3 spans 13 residues. J was trimmed by 8 bases and V by 6 bases; bases with no gene match: 9. Germline assignment: CDR1 SNHLY and CDR2 FYNNEI. The CDR3 region has the DNA TGTGCCAGCAGCGATGACAGGGAAGGGGGCTACACCTTC. It specifies CASSDDREGGYTF.